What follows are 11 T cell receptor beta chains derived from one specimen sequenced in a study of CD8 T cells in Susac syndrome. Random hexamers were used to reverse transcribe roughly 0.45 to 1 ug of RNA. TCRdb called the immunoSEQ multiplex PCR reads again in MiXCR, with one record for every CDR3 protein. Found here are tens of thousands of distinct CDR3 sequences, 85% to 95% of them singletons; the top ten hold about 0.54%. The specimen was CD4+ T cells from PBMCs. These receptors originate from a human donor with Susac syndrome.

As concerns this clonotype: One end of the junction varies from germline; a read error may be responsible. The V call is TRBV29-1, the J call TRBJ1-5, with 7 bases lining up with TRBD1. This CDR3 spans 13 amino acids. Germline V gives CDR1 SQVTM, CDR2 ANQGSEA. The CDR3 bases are TGCAGCGTGGAAGACAGGGACAATCAGCCCCAGCATTTT. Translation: CSVEDRDNQPQHF.

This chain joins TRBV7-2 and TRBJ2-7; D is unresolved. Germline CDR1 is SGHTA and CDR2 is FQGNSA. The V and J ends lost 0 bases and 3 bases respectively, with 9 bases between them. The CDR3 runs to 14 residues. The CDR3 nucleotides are TGTGCCAGCAGCTTAGCTCGCGACAACTACGAGCAGTACTTC. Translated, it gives CASSLARDNYEQYF.

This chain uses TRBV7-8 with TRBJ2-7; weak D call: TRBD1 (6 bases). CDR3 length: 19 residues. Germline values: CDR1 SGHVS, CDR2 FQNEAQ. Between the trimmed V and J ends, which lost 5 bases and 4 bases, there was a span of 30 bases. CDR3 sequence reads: CASSLPRQANAHILYEQYF. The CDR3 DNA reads TGTGCCAGCAGCCTCCCGCGACAGGCCAACGCGCATATTCTTTACGAGCAGTACTTC.

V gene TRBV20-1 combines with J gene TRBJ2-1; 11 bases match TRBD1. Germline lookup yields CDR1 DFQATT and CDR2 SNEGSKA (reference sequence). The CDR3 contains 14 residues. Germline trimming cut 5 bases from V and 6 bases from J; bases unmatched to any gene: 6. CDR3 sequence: CSAPDRGLSNEQFF. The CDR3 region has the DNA TGCAGTGCTCCGGACAGGGGGCTTAGCAATGAGCAGTTCTTC.

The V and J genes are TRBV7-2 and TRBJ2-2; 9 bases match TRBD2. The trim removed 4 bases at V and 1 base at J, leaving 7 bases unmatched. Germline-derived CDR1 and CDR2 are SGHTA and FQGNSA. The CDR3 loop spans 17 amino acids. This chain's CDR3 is CASSSSLAGVNTGELFF. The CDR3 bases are TGTGCCAGCAGCTCCTCCTTAGCGGGAGTGAACACCGGGGAGCTGTTTTTT. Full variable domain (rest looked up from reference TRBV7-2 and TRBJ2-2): GAGVSQSPSNKVTEKGKDVELRCDPISGHTALYWYRQSLGQGLEFLIYFQGNSAPDKSGLPSDRFSAERTGGSVSTLTIQRTQQEDSAVYLCASSSSLAGVNTGELFFGEGSRLTVL.

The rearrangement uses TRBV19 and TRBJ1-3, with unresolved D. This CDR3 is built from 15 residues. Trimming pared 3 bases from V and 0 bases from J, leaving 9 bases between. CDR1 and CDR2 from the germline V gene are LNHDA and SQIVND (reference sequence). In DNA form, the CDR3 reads TGTGCCAGTAGTATTGGCATCAGCTCTGGAAACACCATATATTTT. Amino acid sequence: CASSIGISSGNTIYF.

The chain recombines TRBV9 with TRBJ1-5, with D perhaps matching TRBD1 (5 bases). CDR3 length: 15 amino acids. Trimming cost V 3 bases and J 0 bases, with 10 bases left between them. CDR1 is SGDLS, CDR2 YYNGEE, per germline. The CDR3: CASSAGRNSNQPQHF. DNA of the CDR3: TGTGCCAGCAGCGCGGGACGGAATAGCAATCAGCCCCAGCATTTT.

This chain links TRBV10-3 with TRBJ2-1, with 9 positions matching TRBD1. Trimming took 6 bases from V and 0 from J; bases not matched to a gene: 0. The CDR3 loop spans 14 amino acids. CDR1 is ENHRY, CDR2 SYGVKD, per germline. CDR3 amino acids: CAIRGQGSYNEQFF. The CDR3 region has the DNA TGTGCCATCAGGGGACAGGGCTCCTACAATGAGCAGTTCTTC.

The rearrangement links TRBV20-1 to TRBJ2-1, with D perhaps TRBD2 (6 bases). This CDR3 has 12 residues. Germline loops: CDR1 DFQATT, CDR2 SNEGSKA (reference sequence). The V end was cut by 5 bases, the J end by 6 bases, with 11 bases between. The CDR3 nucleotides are TGCAGTGCTTCCGGGGGAAGCAATGAGCAGTTCTTC. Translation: CSASGGSNEQFF.

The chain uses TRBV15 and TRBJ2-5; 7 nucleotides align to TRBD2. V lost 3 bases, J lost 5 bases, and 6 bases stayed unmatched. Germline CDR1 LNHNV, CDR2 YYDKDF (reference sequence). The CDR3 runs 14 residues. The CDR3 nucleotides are TGTGCCACCAGCAGCAGAAAGGGAGGGGAGACCCAGTACTTC. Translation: CATSSRKGGETQYF. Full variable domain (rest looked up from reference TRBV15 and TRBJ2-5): DAMVIQNPRYQVTQFGKPVTLSCSQTLNHNVMYWYQQKSSQAPKLLFHYYDKDFNNEADTPDNFQSRRPNTSFCFLDIRSPGLGDTAMYLCATSSRKGGETQYFGPGTRLLVL.

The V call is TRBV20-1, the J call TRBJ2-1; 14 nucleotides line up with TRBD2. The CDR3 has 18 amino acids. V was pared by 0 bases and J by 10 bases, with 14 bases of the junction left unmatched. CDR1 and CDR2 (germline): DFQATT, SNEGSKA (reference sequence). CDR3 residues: CSARDTRRLAGGPGEQFF. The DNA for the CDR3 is TGCAGTGCTAGAGACACCAGGAGACTAGCGGGAGGGCCTGGGGAGCAGTTCTTC.